Listed below are T cell receptor beta chains from one sample, sequenced in a study of blood T cell repertoires in COVID-19. Sequencing used immunoSEQ multiplex PCR; TCRdb keeps in-frame clones, though not all of them. The table lists about 110,000 clones, around 89% of them singletons. The sequenced sample consisted of peripheral blood. The receptors were gathered from a woman of 80 years or more with acute or convalescent COVID-19. Both conserved end residues are part of each CDR3. Fields, in order: V gene, clone size, D gene, J gene, CDR3 protein, CDR3 DNA. The D gene is left open where the match is weak. Expanded clones get a size class; other rows say once, few or many, or leave the size out.

>TRBV10-3|.|TRBD2|TRBJ2-1
CAISETGLAYNEQFF
TGTGCCATCAGTGAGACTGGACTAGCCTACAATGAGCAGTTCTTC
>TRBV6-5|once|.|TRBJ1-2
CASSFTGVDGYTF
TGTGCCAGCAGCTTCACGGGGGTGGATGGCTACACCTTC
>TRBV29-1|.|.|TRBJ1-1
CSVDIMGANTEAFF
TGCAGCGTTGATATCATGGGCGCGAACACTGAAGCTTTCTTT
>TRBV19|.|.|TRBJ2-2
CASSRRDFTGELFF
TGTGCCAGTAGTAGACGAGACTTCACCGGGGAGCTGTTTTTT
>TRBV7-8|.|.|TRBJ2-7
CASSLAEGGYYEQYF
TGTGCCAGCAGCTTAGCAGAAGGGGGATACTACGAGCAGTACTTC
>TRBV19|.|TRBD1|TRBJ2-5
CASSTMTGVETQYF
TGTGCCAGTAGTACCATGACAGGGGTAGAGACCCAGTACTTC
>TRBV28|.|.|TRBJ1-1
CASSLPSGGRNTEAFF
TGTGCCAGCAGTTTGCCGTCGGGGGGCCGGAACACTGAAGCTTTCTTT
>TRBV5-1|.|TRBD2|TRBJ2-3
CASSLAGGPADTQYF
TGCGCCAGCAGCTTGGCGGGGGGGCCGGCAGATACGCAGTATTTT
>TRBV25-1|.|.|TRBJ1-4
CASSESDTFEKLFF
TGTGCCAGCAGTGAAAGTGACACTTTTGAAAAACTGTTTTTT
>TRBV7-6|.|TRBD2|TRBJ2-3
CASSSWTSGGPDTQYF
TGTGCCAGCAGCTCCTGGACTAGCGGGGGGCCGGATACGCAGTATTTT
>TRBV7-9|.|.|TRBJ1-2
CASSLDSGGYGYTF
TGTGCCAGCAGCTTAGACAGTGGAGGGTATGGCTACACCTTC
>TRBV3-1/TRBV3-2|.|TRBD1|TRBJ1-1
CASSSTGAAFF
TGTGCCAGCAGCTCGACAGGGGCAGCTTTCTTT
>TRBV27|.|.|TRBJ2-5
CARGHFYQETQYF
TGTGCCAGGGGACATTTCTACCAAGAGACCCAGTACTTC
>TRBV19|.|.|TRBJ1-2
CATDEQGSGGYTF
TGTGCCACCGACGAACAGGGAAGCGGCGGCTACACCTTC
>TRBV6-6|.|.|TRBJ1-2
CASSRLDGYTF
TGTGCCAGCAGTCGCCTAGATGGCTACACCTTC
>TRBV6-1|few|TRBD1|TRBJ1-2
CASSDQGVYGYTF
TGTGCCAGCAGTGATCAGGGGGTCTATGGCTACACCTTC
>TRBV5-1|.|TRBD1|TRBJ1-2
CASSLAQDRGRNGYTF
TGCGCCAGCAGCTTGGCCCAGGACAGGGGGCGAAATGGCTACACCTTC
>TRBV11-2|.|.|TRBJ1-5
CASSSGSGRNNQPQHF
TGTGCCAGCAGCTCCGGCTCAGGGAGGAACAATCAGCCCCAGCATTTT
>TRBV3-1/TRBV3-2|.|TRBD1|TRBJ2-4
CASSQASTGVAKNIQYF
TGTGCCAGCAGCCAAGCCTCGACAGGGGTGGCCAAAAACATTCAGTACTTC